This TCR beta chain stems from a study of T cell changes during pregnancy in multiple sclerosis. Profiled with immunoSEQ multiplex PCR; TCRdb holds only in-frame clones, not every one. The table shows roughly 32,000 clones, with about 88% occurring only once. The clonotype originates from a female donor with multiple sclerosis, enrolled in a pregnancy study. The specimen comprised CD8+ T cells from peripheral blood mononuclear cells, sampled in the third trimester of pregnancy.

The chain's CDR3 is CASSLSRAHNEQFF. CDR3 in DNA: TGTGCCAGCAGCTTGTCCAGGGCCCACAATGAGCAGTTCTTC. The chain combines TRBV5-5 with TRBJ2-1; TRBD1 is a possible D gene (5 bases). Trimming took 1 base from V and 5 from J, leaving 10 bases between them. The germline gives CDR1 SGHKS, CDR2 YYEKEE (reference sequence). The CDR3 runs to 14 residues.